This T cell receptor beta chain was sequenced for a study of blood T cell repertoires in COVID-19. Study-wide context: Researchers got acute and convalescent COVID-19 samples from the United States, Italy and Spain. In each case, the material was cDNA or gDNA derived from T cells, B-cell-depleted T cells, or PBMCs.

Recruited during active infection, patients (from Seattle) were subsequently followed longitudinally. Per the germline V gene, CDR1 is SGHTA and CDR2 is FQGNSA. The CDR3 sequence is 13 residues long. J lost 8 bases, V lost 5 bases, and 1 base had no gene match. As originally analysed: Nucleated cell counts were estimated from reference gene primer amplification. The repertoire was sequenced with immunoSEQ multiplex PCR; TCRdb's copy has only in-frame clones and lacks some. The V and J calls and the clone size are those of that table, but D and trimming were determined from the DNA. Counted here are 450,000 or so clones, roughly 89% occurring once; the ten biggest clones make up approximately 0.9%.

The origin of this receptor is a man aged 18-30 years with COVID-19, enrolled during active disease. The chain joins TRBV7-2 to TRBJ1-6, with TRBD1 matching over 9 bases. The sequencing sample was made of peripheral blood. The CDR3 nucleotides are TGTGCCAGCAGCGGACAGGGGTATTCACCCCTCCACTTT. Translated: CASSGQGYSPLHF.